This section outlines one T cell receptor (beta chain) sequence together with its context. Its antigen remains unidentified. The CDR3 is 16 residues long. V gave up 4 bases and J gave up 0 bases, with 13 bases separating them. CDR1 and CDR2 (germline): SEHNR, FQNEAQ (reference sequence). No CMV serostatus was recorded for this donor. The data were obtained in a study of cytomegalovirus exposure and HLA in healthy donors. Whole-study results and caveats: Investigators reported 150 to 200 TCR beta chains as tied to cytomegalovirus.

In the PCR, 60 Vbeta and 13 Jbeta primers were used. Libraries were prepared by immunoSEQ multiplex PCR; TCRdb keeps only in-frame clonotypes and omits some of them. The table has 150,000 to 200,000 clones, approximately 72% seen once; the top ten hold under 2.5%. The clonotype originates from a human donor in good health. The source material was PBMCs. The chain carries TRBV7-9 and TRBJ1-3, with D unclear. CDR3 sequence reads: CASSSSGQRSGNTIYF. CDR3 DNA: TGTGCCAGCAGCTCCAGCGGGCAGCGCTCTGGAAACACCATATATTTT.